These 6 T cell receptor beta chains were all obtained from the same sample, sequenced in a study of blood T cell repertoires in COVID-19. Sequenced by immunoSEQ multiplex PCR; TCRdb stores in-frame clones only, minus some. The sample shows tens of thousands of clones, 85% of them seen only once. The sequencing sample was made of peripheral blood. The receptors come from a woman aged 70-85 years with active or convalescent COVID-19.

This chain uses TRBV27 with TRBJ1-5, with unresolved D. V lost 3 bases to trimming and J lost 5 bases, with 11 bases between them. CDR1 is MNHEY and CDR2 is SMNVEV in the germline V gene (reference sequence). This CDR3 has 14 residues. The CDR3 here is CASSFAGRDQPQHF. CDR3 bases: TGTGCCAGCAGTTTCGCGGGAAGGGATCAGCCCCAGCATTTT.

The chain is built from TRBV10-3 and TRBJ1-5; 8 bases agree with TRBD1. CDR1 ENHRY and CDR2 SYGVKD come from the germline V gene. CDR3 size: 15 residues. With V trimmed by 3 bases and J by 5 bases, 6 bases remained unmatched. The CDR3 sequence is CAISDGTGQHQPQHF. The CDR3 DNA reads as TGTGCCATCAGTGATGGGACAGGTCAACATCAGCCCCAGCATTTT.

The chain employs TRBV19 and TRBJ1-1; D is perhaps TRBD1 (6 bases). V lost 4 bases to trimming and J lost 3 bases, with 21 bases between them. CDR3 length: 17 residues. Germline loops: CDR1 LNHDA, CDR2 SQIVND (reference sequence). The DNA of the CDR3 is TGTGCCAGTAGTACGAGGACAGCTCGGAGAGAAGACACTGAAGCTTTCTTT. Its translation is CASSTRTARREDTEAFF.

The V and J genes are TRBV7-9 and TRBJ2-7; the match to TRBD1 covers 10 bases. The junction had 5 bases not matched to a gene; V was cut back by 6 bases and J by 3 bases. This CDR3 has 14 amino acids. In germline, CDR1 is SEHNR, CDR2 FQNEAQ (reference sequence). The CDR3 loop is CASSWGTGVYEQYF. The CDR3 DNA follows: TGTGCCAGCAGTTGGGGGACAGGGGTCTACGAGCAGTACTTC.

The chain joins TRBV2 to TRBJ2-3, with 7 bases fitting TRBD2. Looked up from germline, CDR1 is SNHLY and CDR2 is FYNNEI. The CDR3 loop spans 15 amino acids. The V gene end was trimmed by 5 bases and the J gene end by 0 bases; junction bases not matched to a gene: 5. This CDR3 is CASSRRGTSTDTQYF. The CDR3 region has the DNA TGTGCCAGCAGTAGGCGGGGGACCAGCACAGATACGCAGTATTTT.

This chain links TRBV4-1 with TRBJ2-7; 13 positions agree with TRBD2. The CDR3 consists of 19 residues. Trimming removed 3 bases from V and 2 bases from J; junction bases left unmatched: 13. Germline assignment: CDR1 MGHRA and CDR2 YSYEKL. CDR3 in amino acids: CASSHWTSGGTILAYEQYF. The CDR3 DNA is TGCGCCAGCAGCCACTGGACTAGCGGGGGAACCATCCTCGCCTACGAGCAGTACTTC.